Presented here are 16 T cell receptor beta chains from one specimen sequenced in a study of blood T cells in healthy people across ages. Through a sample-barcoded 5' primer and a J-beta primer mix, a second PCR was run for roughly 6 to 12 cycles. TCRdb passed the 5' RACE reads through MiXCR, listing each CDR3 protein once. The table includes hundreds of thousands of distinct CDR3 sequences, under 25% detected once. The sequenced sample was blood. The source of these receptors is a man aged 70-80 years in good health.

V usage is TRBV3-1 and J usage is TRBJ2-1; D is uncertain. The CDR3 loop spans 14 amino acids. Germline CDR1 is LGHDT and CDR2 is YNNKEL (reference sequence). Trimming removed 1 base from V and 6 bases from J, with 10 bases in between. The CDR3 DNA sequence: TGTGCCAGCAGCCAAGGGTGGGCCCCCAATGAGCAGTTCTTC. Its translation is CASSQGWAPNEQFF.

A few counts support this clonotype. The chain carries TRBV6-5 and TRBJ2-7; D is undetermined. CDR1 is MNHEY and CDR2 is SVGAGI in the germline V gene. Deletions cut 3 bases from V and 2 bases from J, with 8 bases between. The CDR3 consists of 13 residues. CDR3 in amino acids: CASSYRQTYEQYF. The CDR3 DNA is TGTGCCAGCAGTTATCGACAAACCTACGAGCAGTACTTC.

The sample holds a few counts of this clonotype. The chain combines TRBV7-9 with TRBJ2-5; D might be TRBD1 or TRBD2, each matching 5 bases. V gave up 5 bases and J gave up 5 bases, with 12 bases separating them. This CDR3 spans 13 amino acids. CDR1 and CDR2 (germline): SEHNR, FQNEAQ (reference sequence). Here the CDR3 DNA reads TGTGCCAGCAGCCAAGGGTGGGGGGAGACCCAGTACTTC. Translated: CASSQGWGETQYF. The complete variable domain, with remaining parts taken from reference TRBV7-9 and TRBJ2-5, reads DTGVSQNPRHKITKRGQNVTFRCDPISEHNRLYWYRQTLGQGPEFLTYFQNEAQLEKSRLLSDRFSAERPKGSFSTLEIQRTEQGDSAMYLCASSQGWGETQYFGPGTRLLVL.

The V gene is TRBV6-6, the J gene TRBJ2-3; 7 bases line up with TRBD2. V shed 8 bases and J 7 bases; nucleotides not matched to a gene: 12. This CDR3 has 14 amino acids. CDR1 and CDR2 from the germline V gene are MNHNY and SVGAGI (reference sequence). The CDR3 DNA sequence: TGTGCCAGCGGGGGAGGGCTAGCCTCGCATACGCAGTATTTT. Its protein is CASGGGLASHTQYF.

The chain couples TRBV6-5 to TRBJ2-5; D perhaps matches TRBD2 (6 bases). The germline V gene has CDR1 MNHEY and CDR2 SVGAGI. The ends were cut back, 1 base at V and 2 bases at J, with 11 bases in the middle. The CDR3 has 15 residues. This CDR3 reads CASSYYGLTQETQYF. CDR3 in DNA: TGTGCCAGCAGTTACTACGGACTAACTCAAGAGACCCAGTACTTC.

A single count supports this clonotype. The chain links TRBV6-1 to TRBJ2-1; no firm D call. Trimming removed 4 bases at V and 7 bases at J, with 11 bases between. Germline CDR1 is MNHNS and CDR2 is SASEGT. The CDR3 spans 13 residues. The chain's CDR3 is CASSVALENEQFF. The DNA for the CDR3 is TGTGCCAGCAGTGTGGCCCTCGAAAATGAGCAGTTCTTC.

This clonotype was seen only a few times. The chain employs TRBV3-1 and TRBJ1-3; TRBD1 is a possible D gene (5 bases). Germline assignment: CDR1 LGHDT and CDR2 YNNKEL (reference sequence). The CDR3 extends over 16 amino acids. The V end was cut by 0 bases, the J end by 0 bases, with 9 bases between. CDR3: CASSQDGQISGNTIYF. DNA of the CDR3: TGTGCCAGCAGCCAAGACGGACAAATCTCTGGAAACACCATATATTTT.

V usage is TRBV11-2 and J usage is TRBJ2-3; D uncertain. Germline CDR1 reads SGHAT; CDR2 reads FQNNGV. The CDR3 contains 16 residues. V lost 2 bases, J lost 0 bases, and 12 bases lay in between. As DNA, the CDR3 is TGTGCCAGCAGCTTAAGTGACGCGCTTAGCACAGATACGCAGTATTTT. It translates to CASSLSDALSTDTQYF.

This chain joins TRBV10-3 and TRBJ2-1; 11 bases fit TRBD2. The J call is uncertain, as TRBJ2-7 better fits the DNA end. Germline V gives CDR1 ENHRY, CDR2 SYGVKD. This CDR3 is 14 amino acids long. The CDR3, as DNA: TGTGCCATCAGCCAACTAGCGGGAGAGGACGAGCAGTACTTC. Protein product: CAISQLAGEDEQYF.

This clonotype was detected a few times. The chain couples TRBV29-1 to TRBJ2-3; 9 bases agree with TRBD2. V dropped 8 bases and J dropped 1; count of bases not matched to a gene: 7. CDR3 length: 14 residues. The germline gives CDR1 SQVTM, CDR2 ANQGSEA. The CDR3: CSHTLAGRTDTQYF. The CDR3 bases are TGCAGCCATACGCTAGCGGGGCGCACAGATACGCAGTATTTT.

This chain links TRBV20-1 with TRBJ1-2, with 10 bases aligning to TRBD1. CDR1 and CDR2 (germline): DFQATT, SNEGSKA (reference sequence). This CDR3 is built from 16 residues. V dropped 1 base and J dropped 4; count of bases not matched to a gene: 9. Written as DNA, the CDR3 is TGCAGTGCTAGAGTTCAGACAGGGGGCTCGAGCTATGGCTACACCTTC. It specifies CSARVQTGGSSYGYTF.

This chain links TRBV21-1 with TRBJ2-4; no check of the table's D call, TRBD2, against the DNA was made. TRBV21-1 is a recognized pseudogene. The CDR3 extends over 17 amino acids. CDR3 sequence: CASTQTGDSQTKNIQYF. The CDR3, as DNA: TGTGCCAGCACCCAAACTGGGGACTCTCAAACCAAAAACATTCAGTACTTC.

The chain joins TRBV14 to TRBJ1-2; possible D gene TRBD1, 5 bases. The CDR3 has 13 amino acids. The germline CDR1 and CDR2 sequences are SGHDN and FVKESK. Trimming took off 1 base at V and 4 bases at J, with 7 bases between the two ends. DNA for the CDR3: TGTGCCAGCAGCCAAGCGGGACCCTATGGCTACACCTTC. This translates into CASSQAGPYGYTF.

This clonotype was detected only a few times. This rearrangement joins TRBV9 to TRBJ2-1, with 9 positions matching TRBD2. V gave up 0 bases and J gave up 7 bases; unmatched junction bases: 5. This CDR3 region has 15 residues. CDR1 and CDR2 (germline): SGDLS, YYNGEE. This CDR3 reads CASSVEGSGSNEQFF. In nucleotides, the CDR3 is TGTGCCAGCAGCGTAGAGGGTAGCGGGAGTAATGAGCAGTTCTTC.

The chain joins TRBV5-1 to TRBJ2-5; D possibly matches TRBD1 or TRBD2 (5 bases each). This CDR3 comprises 16 residues. Trimming removed 5 bases at V and 2 bases at J, with 19 bases between. Per germline, CDR1 SGHRS and CDR2 YFSETQ. The CDR3 is CASSQGTSRLQETQYF. The CDR3 DNA reads TGCGCCAGCAGTCAAGGGACGTCTCGCTTACAAGAGACCCAGTACTTC.

This clonotype has a handful of counts. The chain uses TRBV5-1 and TRBJ2-5; tentative D call: TRBD2 (5 bases). The CDR3 extends over 17 amino acids. Per germline, CDR1 SGHRS and CDR2 YFSETQ. V lost 2 bases to trimming and J lost 1 base, with 18 bases between them. The CDR3 nucleotides are TGCGCCAGCAGCTTCCCAACAGACGAGGGAAGCCAAGAGACCCAGTACTTC. This codes for CASSFPTDEGSQETQYF.